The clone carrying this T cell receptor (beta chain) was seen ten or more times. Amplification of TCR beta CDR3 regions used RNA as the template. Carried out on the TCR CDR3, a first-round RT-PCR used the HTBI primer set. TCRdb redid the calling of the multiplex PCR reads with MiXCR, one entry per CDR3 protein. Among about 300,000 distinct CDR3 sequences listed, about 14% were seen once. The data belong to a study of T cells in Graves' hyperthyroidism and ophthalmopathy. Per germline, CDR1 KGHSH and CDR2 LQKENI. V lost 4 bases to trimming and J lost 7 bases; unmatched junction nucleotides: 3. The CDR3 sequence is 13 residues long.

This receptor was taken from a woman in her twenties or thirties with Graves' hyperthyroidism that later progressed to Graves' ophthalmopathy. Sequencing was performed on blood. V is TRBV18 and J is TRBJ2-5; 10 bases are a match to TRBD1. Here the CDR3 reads CASSQDRGATQYF. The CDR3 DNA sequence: TGTGCCAGCTCACAGGACAGGGGGGCGACCCAGTACTTC.